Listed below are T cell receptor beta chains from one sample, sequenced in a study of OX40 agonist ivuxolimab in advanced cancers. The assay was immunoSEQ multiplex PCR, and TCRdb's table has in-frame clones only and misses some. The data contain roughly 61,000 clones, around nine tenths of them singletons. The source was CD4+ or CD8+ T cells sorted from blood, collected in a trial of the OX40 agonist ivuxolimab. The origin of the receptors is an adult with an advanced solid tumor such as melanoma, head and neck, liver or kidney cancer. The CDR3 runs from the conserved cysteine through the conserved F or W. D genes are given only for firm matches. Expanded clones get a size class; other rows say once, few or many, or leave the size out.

CDR3 protein: CASSQDTKRRYQETQYF; CDR3 DNA: TGTGCCAGCAGCCAAGACACTAAGCGGAGGTACCAAGAGACCCAGTACTTC; clone size: .; D gene: .; V gene: TRBV14; J gene: TRBJ2-5
CDR3 protein: CASSERGTDTQYF; CDR3 DNA: TGTGCCAGCAGTGAACGGGGCACAGATACGCAGTATTTT; clone size: .; D gene: .; V gene: TRBV6-1; J gene: TRBJ2-3
CDR3 protein: CASRPGTSDYGYTF; CDR3 DNA: TGTGCCAGTAGGCCGGGGACCTCAGACTATGGCTACACCTTC; clone size: .; D gene: .; V gene: TRBV19; J gene: TRBJ1-2
CDR3 protein: CASSIEGSLAKNIQYF; CDR3 DNA: TGTGCCAGTAGTATAGAGGGGTCCCTAGCCAAAAACATTCAGTACTTC; clone size: .; D gene: .; V gene: TRBV19; J gene: TRBJ2-4
CDR3 protein: CASSGGRDSSYEQYF; CDR3 DNA: TGTGCCAGCAGCGGGGGACGGGATAGCTCCTACGAGCAGTACTTC; clone size: .; D gene: .; V gene: TRBV11-2; J gene: TRBJ2-7
CDR3 protein: CASSYSTGNTEAFF; CDR3 DNA: TGTGCCAGCAGTTACTCGACCGGGAACACTGAAGCTTTCTTT; clone size: .; D gene: .; V gene: TRBV6-6; J gene: TRBJ1-1
CDR3 protein: CASSFEILRDTQYF; CDR3 DNA: TGTGCCAGCAGCTTTGAAATCCTTAGAGATACGCAGTATTTT; clone size: .; D gene: .; V gene: TRBV7-2; J gene: TRBJ2-3
CDR3 protein: CASSPSGQGDEKLFF; CDR3 DNA: TGTGCCAGCTCACCATCCGGACAGGGGGATGAAAAACTGTTTTTT; clone size: .; D gene: TRBD1; V gene: TRBV18; J gene: TRBJ1-4
CDR3 protein: CASKLDNTRNEQFF; CDR3 DNA: TGTGCCAGCAAGTTAGACAATACAAGGAATGAGCAGTTCTTC; clone size: .; D gene: .; V gene: TRBV6-6; J gene: TRBJ2-1
CDR3 protein: CASRRTGGGYGYTF; CDR3 DNA: TGTGCCAGCAGAAGAACAGGGGGCGGCTATGGCTACACCTTC; clone size: once; D gene: TRBD1; V gene: TRBV27; J gene: TRBJ1-2
CDR3 protein: CASSLAGGLLSTDTQYF; CDR3 DNA: TGTGCCAGCAGCTTAGCGGGAGGCCTTCTCAGCACAGATACGCAGTATTTT; clone size: .; D gene: TRBD2; V gene: TRBV11-2; J gene: TRBJ2-3
CDR3 protein: CASSKQGMNTEAFF; CDR3 DNA: TGTGCCAGTAGTAAACAGGGGATGAACACTGAAGCTTTCTTT; clone size: .; D gene: TRBD1; V gene: TRBV19; J gene: TRBJ1-1
CDR3 protein: CASSSGLAGVETQYF; CDR3 DNA: TGCGCCAGCAGCTCTGGACTAGCGGGAGTAGAGACCCAGTACTTC; clone size: .; D gene: TRBD2; V gene: TRBV5-1; J gene: TRBJ2-5
CDR3 protein: CASSLQNRGWAGNTIYF; CDR3 DNA: TGTGCCAGCAGCCTACAAAACAGGGGATGGGCTGGAAACACCATATATTTT; clone size: .; D gene: TRBD1; V gene: TRBV9; J gene: TRBJ1-3
CDR3 protein: CAWSVLGGTGELFF; CDR3 DNA: TGTGCCTGGAGTGTACTGGGGGGGACCGGGGAGCTGTTTTTT; clone size: .; D gene: TRBD2; V gene: TRBV30; J gene: TRBJ2-2
CDR3 protein: CASSLSGTKETQYF; CDR3 DNA: TGTGCTAGCAGCCTTAGCGGGACCAAAGAGACCCAGTACTTC; clone size: .; D gene: TRBD2; V gene: TRBV7-7; J gene: TRBJ2-5
CDR3 protein: CASSHPLEETQYF; CDR3 DNA: TGTGCCAGCTCACACCCGTTAGAAGAGACCCAGTACTTC; clone size: .; D gene: .; V gene: TRBV18; J gene: TRBJ2-5
CDR3 protein: CASSLDRATGELFF; CDR3 DNA: TGTGCCAGCTCACTTGACAGGGCCACCGGGGAGCTGTTTTTT; clone size: .; D gene: TRBD1; V gene: TRBV18; J gene: TRBJ2-2
CDR3 protein: CASRVGRGNSPLHF; CDR3 DNA: TGTGCCAGCAGGGTGGGGAGGGGAAATTCACCCCTCCACTTT; clone size: .; D gene: .; V gene: TRBV7-8; J gene: TRBJ1-6
CDR3 protein: CASSDAVGYGYTF; CDR3 DNA: TGTGCCAGCAGTGACGCGGTCGGGTATGGCTACACCTTC; clone size: few; D gene: .; V gene: TRBV6-1; J gene: TRBJ1-2
CDR3 protein: CASSFHNQPQHF; CDR3 DNA: TGTGCCAGCAGCTTCCACAATCAGCCCCAGCATTTT; clone size: .; D gene: .; V gene: TRBV5-6; J gene: TRBJ1-5
CDR3 protein: CAWIWGQGFGYTF; CDR3 DNA: TGTGCCTGGATATGGGGACAGGGGTTTGGCTACACCTTC; clone size: .; D gene: TRBD1; V gene: TRBV30; J gene: TRBJ1-2
CDR3 protein: CASSFFTGELFF; CDR3 DNA: TGTGCCAGCAGTTTTTTCACCGGGGAGCTGTTTTTT; clone size: .; D gene: .; V gene: TRBV27; J gene: TRBJ2-2
CDR3 protein: CASSLSRVGQAFF; CDR3 DNA: TGTGCCAGCAGCTTATCCAGAGTCGGACAAGCTTTCTTT; clone size: .; D gene: .; V gene: TRBV13; J gene: TRBJ1-1
CDR3 protein: CASSVGDRLNTEAFF; CDR3 DNA: TGTGCCAGCAGTGTGGGGGACAGGCTGAACACTGAAGCTTTCTTT; clone size: .; D gene: TRBD1; V gene: TRBV28; J gene: TRBJ1-1
CDR3 protein: CASSPFGGGAGETQYF; CDR3 DNA: TGTGCCAGCAGTCCCTTCGGCGGGGGGGCCGGGGAGACCCAGTACTTC; clone size: .; D gene: TRBD2; V gene: TRBV2; J gene: TRBJ2-5
CDR3 protein: CASSLRAGTEAFF; CDR3 DNA: TGTGCCAGCAGCTTACGGGCGGGCACTGAAGCTTTCTTT; clone size: .; D gene: .; V gene: TRBV13; J gene: TRBJ1-1
CDR3 protein: CASSGGGQGETQYF; CDR3 DNA: TGTGCCAGCAGCGGCGGGGGGCAGGGGGAGACCCAGTACTTC; clone size: .; D gene: TRBD2; V gene: TRBV9; J gene: TRBJ2-5
CDR3 protein: CASSLAAAGQPQHF; CDR3 DNA: TGTGCCAGCAGCTTGGCGGCAGCTGGCCAGCCCCAGCATTTT; clone size: once; D gene: .; V gene: TRBV5-8; J gene: TRBJ1-5
CDR3 protein: CASSLQIQETQYF; CDR3 DNA: TGCGCCAGCAGCTTGCAGATCCAAGAGACCCAGTACTTC; clone size: .; D gene: .; V gene: TRBV5-1; J gene: TRBJ2-5
CDR3 protein: CASSPRGTDSSYEQYF; CDR3 DNA: TGCGCCAGCAGCCCTAGGGGGACTGATAGCTCCTACGAGCAGTACTTC; clone size: .; D gene: .; V gene: TRBV5-1; J gene: TRBJ2-7
CDR3 protein: CASSFRDRGNTIYF; CDR3 DNA: TGTGCCAGCAGCTTTCGGGACAGGGGAAACACCATATATTTT; clone size: .; D gene: TRBD1; V gene: TRBV7-8; J gene: TRBJ1-3
CDR3 protein: CAWSPETGRAFF; CDR3 DNA: TGTGCCTGGAGCCCGGAGACAGGTCGGGCTTTCTTT; clone size: few; D gene: .; V gene: TRBV30; J gene: TRBJ1-1
CDR3 protein: CASSYGLSDTQYF; CDR3 DNA: TGTGCCAGCAGTTACGGGTTGTCAGATACGCAGTATTTT; clone size: .; D gene: .; V gene: TRBV6-6; J gene: TRBJ2-3
CDR3 protein: CASSQAPGLAGNTGELFF; CDR3 DNA: TGTGCCAGCAGCCAAGCCCCGGGACTAGCGGGTAACACCGGGGAGCTGTTTTTT; clone size: .; D gene: TRBD2; V gene: TRBV4-2; J gene: TRBJ2-2
CDR3 protein: CASSSSQVNGYTF; CDR3 DNA: TGTGCCAGCAGTTCCTCCCAGGTTAATGGCTACACCTTC; clone size: .; D gene: .; V gene: TRBV28; J gene: TRBJ1-2
CDR3 protein: CASSAAGVLAKNIQYF; CDR3 DNA: TGCGCCAGCAGCGCAGCGGGCGTTCTAGCCAAAAACATTCAGTACTTC; clone size: .; D gene: .; V gene: TRBV4-1; J gene: TRBJ2-4
CDR3 protein: CASSFNDRGEETQYF; CDR3 DNA: TGCGCCAGCAGCTTCAACGACAGGGGGGAAGAGACCCAGTACTTC; clone size: few; D gene: TRBD1; V gene: TRBV5-1; J gene: TRBJ2-5
CDR3 protein: CASSLVGRPASETQYF; CDR3 DNA: TGCGCCAGCAGCTTGGTCGGGAGGCCTGCAAGCGAGACCCAGTACTTC; clone size: .; D gene: TRBD2; V gene: TRBV5-1; J gene: TRBJ2-5
CDR3 protein: CASTGTSGSMPYNEQFF; CDR3 DNA: TGTGCCAGTACCGGGACTAGCGGGAGTATGCCCTACAATGAGCAGTTCTTC; clone size: .; D gene: TRBD2; V gene: TRBV19; J gene: TRBJ2-1
CDR3 protein: CASNSLAGTYSEQFF; CDR3 DNA: TGTGCCAGCAATTCCCTAGCGGGGACCTATAGTGAGCAGTTCTTC; clone size: .; D gene: TRBD2; V gene: TRBV11-1; J gene: TRBJ2-1
CDR3 protein: CASKKTSGIWETQYF; CDR3 DNA: TGTGCCAGTAAAAAGACTAGCGGGATTTGGGAGACCCAGTACTTC; clone size: .; D gene: TRBD2; V gene: TRBV19; J gene: TRBJ2-5
CDR3 protein: CASSFTWSSYNEQFF; CDR3 DNA: TGCGCCAGCAGCTTTACTTGGAGCTCCTACAATGAGCAGTTCTTC; clone size: .; D gene: .; V gene: TRBV5-1; J gene: TRBJ2-1
CDR3 protein: CASSLGLGTLAFF; CDR3 DNA: TGTGCCAGCAGCTTAGGGCTAGGAACGCTCGCTTTCTTT; clone size: .; D gene: .; V gene: TRBV7-3; J gene: TRBJ1-1
CDR3 protein: CASRVAGGSEQFF; CDR3 DNA: TGCGCCAGCCGAGTGGCGGGAGGGAGTGAGCAGTTCTTC; clone size: .; D gene: TRBD2; V gene: TRBV5-1; J gene: TRBJ2-1
CDR3 protein: CASSLASGYEQYF; CDR3 DNA: TGTGCCAGCAGCCTGGCCTCCGGGTACGAGCAGTACTTC; clone size: .; D gene: .; V gene: TRBV27; J gene: TRBJ2-7
CDR3 protein: CASSGGTGGSYEQYF; CDR3 DNA: TGCGCCAGCAGCGGAGGGACAGGGGGCAGCTACGAGCAGTACTTC; clone size: .; D gene: TRBD1; V gene: TRBV5-1; J gene: TRBJ2-7
CDR3 protein: CASSLVSGDGYTF; CDR3 DNA: TGCGCCAGCAGCTTGGTGTCGGGGGACGGCTACACCTTC; clone size: .; D gene: .; V gene: TRBV5-1; J gene: TRBJ1-2
CDR3 protein: CASSPRLGQVPNYYEKLFF; CDR3 DNA: TGTGCCAGCAGCCCGCGCCTGGGACAGGTCCCCAATTATTATGAAAAACTGTTTTTT; clone size: .; D gene: TRBD1; V gene: TRBV7-6; J gene: TRBJ1-4
CDR3 protein: CASSFLKNTEAFF; CDR3 DNA: TGCGCCAGCAGCTTCCTGAAGAACACTGAAGCTTTCTTT; clone size: .; D gene: .; V gene: TRBV5-1; J gene: TRBJ1-1
CDR3 protein: CAWTGLTINEQFF; CDR3 DNA: TGTGCCTGGACGGGACTTACAATCAATGAGCAGTTCTTC; clone size: .; D gene: .; V gene: TRBV30; J gene: TRBJ2-1
CDR3 protein: CASSSGRGDTEAFF; CDR3 DNA: TGTGCCAGTAGTAGCGGCAGGGGGGACACTGAAGCTTTCTTT; clone size: .; D gene: TRBD1; V gene: TRBV19; J gene: TRBJ1-1
CDR3 protein: CASSFYSTTDTQYF; CDR3 DNA: TGTGCCAGCAGCTTTTACAGCACTACAGATACGCAGTATTTT; clone size: .; D gene: .; V gene: TRBV7-9; J gene: TRBJ2-3
CDR3 protein: CASSPNYGGSGLYEQYF; CDR3 DNA: TGCGCCAGCAGCCCAAATTATGGCGGGAGCGGGCTCTACGAGCAGTACTTC; clone size: .; D gene: TRBD2; V gene: TRBV5-1; J gene: TRBJ2-7
CDR3 protein: CASSRRNSYEQYF; CDR3 DNA: TGTGCCAGCTCTCGCAGGAACTCCTACGAGCAGTACTTC; clone size: once; D gene: .; V gene: TRBV18; J gene: TRBJ2-7
CDR3 protein: CASSPPEGRTEAFF; CDR3 DNA: TGTGCCAGCTCACCCCCAGAGGGACGGACTGAAGCTTTCTTT; clone size: .; D gene: .; V gene: TRBV18; J gene: TRBJ1-1
CDR3 protein: CASEQGTTLGNTQYF; CDR3 DNA: TGTGCTAGTGAGCAGGGCACAACCCTAGGAAATACGCAGTATTTT; clone size: .; D gene: .; V gene: TRBV12-5; J gene: TRBJ2-3
CDR3 protein: CASSQGRLGHEQFF; CDR3 DNA: TGTGCCAGCAGTCAAGGACGTCTCGGCCATGAGCAGTTCTTC; clone size: .; D gene: .; V gene: TRBV28; J gene: TRBJ2-1